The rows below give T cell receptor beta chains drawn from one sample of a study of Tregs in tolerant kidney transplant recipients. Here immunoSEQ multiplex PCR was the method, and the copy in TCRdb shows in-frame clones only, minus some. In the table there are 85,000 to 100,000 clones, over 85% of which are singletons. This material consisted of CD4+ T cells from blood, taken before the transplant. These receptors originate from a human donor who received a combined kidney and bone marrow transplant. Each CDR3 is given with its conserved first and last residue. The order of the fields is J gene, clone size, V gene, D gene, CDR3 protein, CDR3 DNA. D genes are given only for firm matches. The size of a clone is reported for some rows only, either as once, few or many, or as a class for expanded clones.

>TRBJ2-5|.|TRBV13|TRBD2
CASSFSGGPGETQYF
TGTGCCAGCAGCTTTAGCGGGGGGCCAGGGGAGACCCAGTACTTC
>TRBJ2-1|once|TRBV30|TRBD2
CAWTRSSGILNEQFF
TGTGCCTGGACCCGGAGTAGCGGGATCCTCAATGAGCAGTTCTTC
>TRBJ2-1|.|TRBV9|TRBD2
CASAGASGPSYNEQFF
TGTGCCAGCGCCGGGGCTAGCGGTCCCTCCTACAATGAGCAGTTCTTC
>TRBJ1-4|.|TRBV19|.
CASSIYRGDEKLFF
TGTGCCAGTAGTATCTACCGGGGGGATGAAAAACTGTTTTTT
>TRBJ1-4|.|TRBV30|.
CAWRAWGELFF
TGTGCCTGGAGGGCGTGGGGGGAACTGTTTTTT
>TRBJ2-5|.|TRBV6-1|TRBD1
CASSLQGLGETQYF
TGTGCCAGCAGTTTACAGGGGCTGGGGGAGACCCAGTACTTC
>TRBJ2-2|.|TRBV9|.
CASSLIGELFF
TGTGCCAGCAGCCTAATCGGGGAGCTGTTTTTT
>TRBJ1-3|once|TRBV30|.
CAWNRVRGNTIYF
TGTGCCTGGAACAGGGTTCGGGGAAACACCATATATTTT
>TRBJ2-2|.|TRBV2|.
CASIGAGRKTGELFF
TGTGCCAGCATCGGGGCGGGAAGAAAGACCGGGGAGCTGTTTTTT
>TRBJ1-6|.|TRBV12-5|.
CASGLMRGSSNSPLHF
TGTGCTAGTGGTTTGATGCGGGGGTCGTCAAATTCACCCCTCCACTTT
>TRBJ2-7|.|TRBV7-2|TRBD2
CASSPLAGAYEQYF
TGTGCCAGCAGCCCTTTAGCGGGGGCTTACGAGCAGTACTTC
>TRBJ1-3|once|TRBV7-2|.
CASTSMRSGNTIYF
TGTGCCAGCACCTCCATGAGGTCTGGAAACACCATATATTTT
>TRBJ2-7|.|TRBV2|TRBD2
CASRQGTSGTYEQYF
TGTGCCAGCAGACAAGGGACTAGCGGAACCTACGAGCAGTACTTC
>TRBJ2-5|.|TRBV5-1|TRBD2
CASSLGLAGGETQYF
TGCGCCAGCAGCTTGGGGCTAGCGGGGGGAGAGACCCAGTACTTC
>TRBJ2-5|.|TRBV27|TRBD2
CASSPSSGSMKTQYF
TGTGCCAGCAGTCCCTCTAGCGGGAGTATGAAGACCCAGTACTTC
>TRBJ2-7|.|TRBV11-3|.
CASSLGAVYEQYF
TGTGCCAGCAGCTTAGGGGCAGTCTACGAGCAGTACTTC
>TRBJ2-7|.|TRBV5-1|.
CASSPEGDEQYF
TGCGCCAGCAGCCCGGAAGGGGACGAGCAGTACTTC
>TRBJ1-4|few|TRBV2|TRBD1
CASRTQGQYGEKLFF
TGTGCCAGCAGAACCCAGGGACAGTATGGTGAAAAACTGTTTTTT
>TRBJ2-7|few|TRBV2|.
CASSAARGYEQYF
TGTGCCAGCAGCGCCGCGCGGGGCTACGAGCAGTACTTC
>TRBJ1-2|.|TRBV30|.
CAWSVRLGRGFGYTF
TGTGCCTGGAGTGTACGGCTGGGCAGGGGCTTTGGCTACACCTTC
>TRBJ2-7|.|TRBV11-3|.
CASSLVAVSSYEQYF
TGTGCCAGCAGCTTAGTAGCGGTAAGCTCCTACGAGCAGTACTTC
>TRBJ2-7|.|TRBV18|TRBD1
CASSPGTGSYEQYF
TGTGCCAGCTCACCAGGGACAGGTTCCTACGAGCAGTACTTC
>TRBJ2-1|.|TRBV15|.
CATSARGVADLVGYNEQFF
TGTGCCACCAGCGCTCGTGGAGTAGCCGACTTGGTAGGTTACAATGAGCAGTTCTTC
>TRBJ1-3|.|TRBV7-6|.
CASSPKSSGNTIYF
TGTGCCAGCAGCCCTAAGAGCTCTGGAAACACCATATATTTT
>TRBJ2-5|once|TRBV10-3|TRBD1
CAISGTGVRETQYF
TGTGCCATCAGTGGGACAGGGGTGAGAGAGACCCAGTACTTC
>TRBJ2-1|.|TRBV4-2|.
CASSLTYEPGGQHYNEQFF
TGTGCCAGCAGCCTGACCTACGAACCGGGGGGCCAACACTACAATGAGCAGTTCTTC
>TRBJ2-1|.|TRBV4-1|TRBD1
CASSQGGILGQATTYNEQFF
TGCGCCAGCAGCCAAGGGGGGATCTTAGGACAGGCAACAACCTACAATGAGCAGTTCTTC
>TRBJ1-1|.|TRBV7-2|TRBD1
CASSSQGANTEAFF
TGTGCCAGCAGCTCCCAGGGGGCCAACACTGAAGCTTTCTTT
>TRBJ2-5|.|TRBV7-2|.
CASSLRTSQETQYF
TGTGCCAGCAGCTTAAGGACATCTCAAGAGACCCAGTACTTC
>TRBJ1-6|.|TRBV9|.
CASSVEPRYSPLHF
TGTGCCAGCAGCGTAGAGCCCCGCTATTCACCCCTCCACTTT
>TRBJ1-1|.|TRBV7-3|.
CASSLILQGEAFF
TGTGCCAGCAGCTTAATTTTGCAGGGCGAAGCTTTCTTT
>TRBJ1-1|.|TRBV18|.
CASSPIRPGALNTEAFF
TGTGCCAGCTCACCAATAAGGCCAGGCGCCCTGAACACTGAAGCTTTCTTT
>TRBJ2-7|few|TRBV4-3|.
CASSQDWTVSYEQYF
TGCGCCAGCAGCCAAGATTGGACAGTCTCCTACGAGCAGTACTTC